A single sample gave rise to the 6 T cell receptor beta chains below, sequenced in a study of identical twins. TCRdb reprocessed the 5' RACE reads via MiXCR and lists one record per CDR3 protein. Among 570,000 or so distinct CDR3 sequences listed, approximately 10% were seen once. These data also featured in a second study, about yellow fever vaccine responses in identical twins.

What was sequenced was PBMCs. The receptors originated from a woman younger than 35 in good health.

V gene TRBV28 combines with J gene TRBJ1-2; D perhaps matches TRBD1 (6 bases). Trimming stripped 3 bases from V and 6 bases from J, with 20 bases between. Germline CDR1 MDHEN, CDR2 SYDVKM. The CDR3 loop spans 16 amino acids. DNA for the CDR3: TGTGCCAGCAGTTTCGGGGGGGGCGCGTTCCCACATGGCTACACCTTC. This sequence encodes CASSFGGGAFPHGYTF.

This clonotype was seen more than once but under ten times. The chain links TRBV3-1 to TRBJ2-7; D could derive from TRBD1 or TRBD2 (6 bases each). CDR3 length equals 14 residues. V was pared by 1 base and J by 6 bases, with 13 bases between. Germline V gives CDR1 LGHDT, CDR2 YNNKEL (reference sequence). CDR3 coding DNA: TGTGCCAGCAGCCAAGGATGGGGGGCCGGCGAGCAGTACTTC. It codes for CASSQGWGAGEQYF.

Ten or more counts support this clonotype. The CDR3 region has the DNA TGTGCCACCAGTGATCCGGAACTAGCGGGACCGTACAATGAGCAGTTCTTC. This codes for CATSDPELAGPYNEQFF. This sequence joins TRBV24-1 and TRBJ2-1; 10 positions agree with TRBD2. The V segment lost 3 bases and the J segment 4 bases; nucleotides outside the gene matches: 8. The CDR3 contains 17 residues. Germline V CDR1 and CDR2: KGHDR, SFDVKD.

This clonotype has a handful of counts. The gene calls are TRBV7-2 and TRBJ2-1, with 10 bases identical to TRBD2. The germline V gene has CDR1 SGHTA and CDR2 FQGNSA. The CDR3 extends over 15 amino acids. V gave up 1 base and J gave up 6 bases; unmatched junction bases: 3. In nucleotides, the CDR3 is TGTGCCAGCAGCTTAGTGGGACTAGCGCGCAATGAGCAGTTCTTC. Residues: CASSLVGLARNEQFF.

This clonotype has just a few counts. J is TRBJ2-7 and V is TRBV6-2 or TRBV6-3, with D tentatively TRBD1 or TRBD2 (5 bases each). CDR1 MNHEY and CDR2 SVGEGT come from the germline V gene. Trimming removed 2 bases at V and 2 bases at J, with 16 bases between. CDR3 size: 16 residues. CDR3 region: CASSYPGTEPPYEQYF. The CDR3 nucleotides are TGTGCCAGCAGTTACCCTGGGACGGAACCTCCCTACGAGCAGTACTTC.

This clonotype was counted a few times. The gene calls are TRBV20-1 and TRBJ2-1; perhaps D is TRBD1 or TRBD2 (7 bases each). Germline V gives CDR1 DFQATT, CDR2 SNEGSKA (reference sequence). CDR3 size: 15 residues. Trimming removed 3 bases from V and 6 bases from J, with 18 bases in between. The CDR3 sequence is CSASEPRGGFNEQFF. The DNA of the CDR3 is TGCAGTGCTAGCGAACCCAGGGGGGGGTTCAATGAGCAGTTCTTC.